Following are 24 T cell receptor beta chains from one sample sequenced in a study of post-analysis software for immune sequencing data (dated by TCRdb to about 2015). General findings and caveats noted by the study authors: Patients showed significantly higher frequencies than controls for roughly five TRBV segments, among them TRBV5-6, TRBV5-1 and TRBV20-1.

Antigens for these TCRs are unknown. Library prep was done by PCR. Sequencing used an Illumina HiSeq 2500. Unique molecular identifiers were incorporated into TCR beta cDNA libraries to reduce PCR and sequencing biases. Using fastp at Q25 and MiXCR, TCRdb reprocessed the public reads and kept productive beta chains. Entries are consolidated by CDR3 protein sequence, retaining the most common genes and DNA. The sample includes 740,000 or so distinct CDR3 sequences, with around 50% observed a single time. The biggest ten clones account for approximately 4.3% of the sample. The specimen sequenced was blood. The receptor set was obtained from a girl under 18 with multiple sclerosis.

V gene TRBV5-1 combines with J gene TRBJ2-5; D remains ambiguous. CDR3 length: 13 residues. V gave up 4 bases and J gave up 1 base, with 8 bases separating them. Per germline, CDR1 SGHRS and CDR2 YFSETQ. The CDR3 DNA reads as TGCGCCAGCAGCACCCTTCTCCAAGAGACCCAGTACTTC. Translated: CASSTLLQETQYF.

The chain recombines TRBV4-1 with TRBJ1-4; D is undetermined. CDR1 is MGHRA and CDR2 is YSYEKL in the germline V gene. CDR3 length: 14 residues. The V end was cut by 0 bases, the J end by 4 bases, with 6 bases between. The CDR3 protein is CASSQEGSNEKLFF. CDR3 sequence (DNA): TGCGCCAGCAGCCAAGAAGGGAGTAATGAAAAACTGTTTTTT.

The chain is built from TRBV6-5 and TRBJ2-2; D uncertain. Germline V gene lookup returns CDR1 MNHEY and CDR2 SVGAGI. The CDR3 consists of 14 residues. Trimming cost V 2 bases and J 5 bases, with 9 bases left between them. For the CDR3, the DNA is TGTGCCAGCAGTTACAGTTTGGGAACCGGGGAGCTGTTTTTT. This gives the protein CASSYSLGTGELFF.

The chain carries TRBV6-2 or TRBV6-3 and TRBJ2-7; 15 bases align to TRBD2. The CDR3 runs 15 residues. Germline V gene data show CDR1 as MNHEY and CDR2 as SVGEGT. The V segment lost 5 bases and the J segment 3 bases; nucleotides outside the gene matches: 2. The CDR3 loop reads CASSGTSGGHYEQYF. The CDR3 DNA follows: TGTGCCAGCAGTGGGACTAGCGGGGGGCACTACGAGCAGTACTTC.

This clonotype turned up a few times. This rearrangement joins TRBV6-1 to TRBJ1-2, with a possible D match to TRBD1 (6 bases). V lost 5 bases and J 3 bases, leaving 25 bases between the germline ends. The CDR3 has 18 amino acids. In germline, CDR1 is MNHNS, CDR2 SASEGT. DNA of the CDR3: TGTGCCAGCAGTCCACGGACGGGGGGCATCCAGGACCACTATGGCTACACCTTC. It specifies CASSPRTGGIQDHYGYTF.

The V and J genes are TRBV9 and TRBJ1-2; weak D call: TRBD1 (5 bases). Trimming stripped 2 bases from V and 0 bases from J, with 11 bases between. CDR1 and CDR2 (germline): SGDLS, YYNGEE. The CDR3 has 15 amino acids. The CDR3 sequence: CASSVMDTSNYGYTF. CDR3 DNA: TGTGCCAGCAGCGTCATGGACACTTCTAACTATGGCTACACCTTC. Supplemented by reference TRBV9 and TRBJ1-2, the full variable domain reads DSGVTQTPKHLITATGQRVTLRCSPRSGDLSVYWYQQSLDQGLQFLIQYYNGEERAKGNILERFSAQQFPDLHSELNLSSLELGDSALYFCASSVMDTSNYGYTFGSGTRLTVV.

The rearrangement uses TRBV15 and TRBJ1-3; 8 bases align to TRBD2. The J call may be mistaken, given a closer DNA end match to TRBJ2-3. The CDR3 spans 15 residues. The V gene's germline CDR1 is LNHNV and CDR2 YYDKDF (reference sequence). The CDR3 is CATTAKREKVDTQYF. CDR3 DNA sequence: TGTGCCACCACCGCAAAGCGGGAGAAGGTAGATACGCAGTATTTT.

The chain joins TRBV10-3 to TRBJ2-7; TRBD2 matches at 11 bases. This CDR3 contains 14 residues. Losses at the gene ends were 5 bases for V and 0 bases for J; bases not matched to a gene: 0. Germline V gene sequence: CDR1 ENHRY, CDR2 SYGVKD. Written as DNA, the CDR3 is TGTGCCATCAGTCTAGCGGGAGGCTCCTACGAGCAGTACTTC. This translates into CAISLAGGSYEQYF.

V and J are TRBV5-1 and TRBJ2-1, with 7 nucleotides matching TRBD2. The CDR3 loop spans 15 amino acids. CDR1 and CDR2 from the germline V gene are SGHRS and YFSETQ. Germline trimming cut 5 bases from V and 0 bases from J; bases unmatched to any gene: 5. The CDR3 DNA is TGCGCCAGCAGAGCGGGACTCAACTCCTACAATGAGCAGTTCTTC. Translated: CASRAGLNSYNEQFF.

V and J are TRBV5-1 and TRBJ2-1, with 7 positions matching TRBD2. V shed 2 bases and J 7 bases; nucleotides not matched to a gene: 6. The germline V gene encodes CDR1 SGHRS and CDR2 YFSETQ. The CDR3 extends over 14 amino acids. The CDR3 reads CASSFTGGDNEQFF. CDR3 sequence (DNA): TGCGCCAGCAGCTTTACGGGAGGCGATAATGAGCAGTTCTTC.

This clonotype was seen a handful of times. This chain uses TRBV29-1 with TRBJ2-7, with D possibly TRBD1 on 6 matching bases. The CDR3 is made up of 13 amino acids. The V end was cut by 5 bases, the J end by 0 bases, with 11 bases between. Germline V gives CDR1 SQVTM, CDR2 ANQGSEA. CDR3 nucleotides: TGCAGCGTTAAGACGGACAGCTCCTACGAGCAGTACTTC. This codes for CSVKTDSSYEQYF.

Notes on this clonotype: This may stem from a read error, because a much larger clone lies one nucleotide away. This chain links TRBV12-5 with TRBJ2-5, with 11 positions matching TRBD2. Germline assignment: CDR1 LGHNT and CDR2 FRNRAP. The CDR3 is 16 amino acids. V was pared by 1 base and J by 11 bases, with 12 bases of the junction left unmatched. CDR3 residues: CASGLAGTSGGSGQYF. The CDR3 nucleotides read TGTGCTAGTGGTTTGGCCGGGACTAGCGGTGGCAGTGGGCAGTACTTC.

The chain employs TRBV25-1 and TRBJ2-1, with a tentative D call TRBD1 (6 bases). This CDR3 is 12 amino acids long. V was cut by 4 bases and J by 7 bases, with 8 bases left in between. Germline values: CDR1 MGHDK, CDR2 SYGVNS. The CDR3 coding sequence is TGTGCCAGCAGTGGCAGGGGAAATGAGCAGTTCTTC. Its protein product is CASSGRGNEQFF.

The V and J genes are TRBV9 and TRBJ2-1; D may be TRBD1 (5 bases). The V end was cut by 0 bases, the J end by 8 bases, with 12 bases between. Germline V gene sequence: CDR1 SGDLS, CDR2 YYNGEE. This CDR3 has 14 amino acids. The CDR3 DNA is TGTGCCAGCAGCGTAGGCCAGGGTAGGGATGAGCAGTTCTTC. It yields the protein CASSVGQGRDEQFF. The full variable domain, rest sourced from reference TRBV9 and TRBJ2-1, is DSGVTQTPKHLITATGQRVTLRCSPRSGDLSVYWYQQSLDQGLQFLIQYYNGEERAKGNILERFSAQQFPDLHSELNLSSLELGDSALYFCASSVGQGRDEQFFGPGTRLTVL.

This chain links TRBV6-1 with TRBJ1-1; D is undetermined. The CDR3 is made up of 16 amino acids. The germline gives CDR1 MNHNS, CDR2 SASEGT. V lost 5 bases and J 4 bases, leaving 20 bases between the germline ends. As DNA, the CDR3 is TGTGCCAGCAGTAAGCCGCCGGAGTTATGGGGCACTGAAGCTTTCTTT. Translated: CASSKPPELWGTEAFF.

The chain combines TRBV25-1 with TRBJ2-6; D ambiguous. Germline V CDR1 and CDR2: MGHDK, SYGVNS. This CDR3 is 15 amino acids long. V lost 4 bases, J lost 2 bases, and 9 bases lay in between. The CDR3 nucleotides are TGTGCCAGCAGTGCCCGGTTCGCTGGGGCCAACGTCCTGACTTTC. Translated, it gives CASSARFAGANVLTF.

The chain uses TRBV21-1 and TRBJ1-2; TRBD1, as called in the table, went unchecked against the DNA. TRBV21-1 is a documented pseudogene. The CDR3 runs 16 residues. The CDR3 is CASSPGAGQEDYGYTF. Here the CDR3 DNA reads TGTGCCAGCAGCCCCGGTGCAGGACAGGAGGACTATGGCTACACCTTC.

DNA of the CDR3: TGTGCCAGCAGTTTAACGGGGACCTCTCCCCGGATCACCTTC. Residues: CASSLTGTSPRITF. The chain uses TRBV28 and TRBJ1-2; a weak D match, TRBD1 (5 bases). This CDR3 is built from 14 residues. Trimming removed 2 bases at V and 13 bases at J, with 20 bases between. The germline CDR1 and CDR2 sequences are MDHEN and SYDVKM.

This clonotype showed up just a few times. The chain is built from TRBV12-3 or TRBV12-4 and TRBJ2-7; TRBD1 might be the D (6 bases). V gave up 7 bases and J gave up 3 bases, with 16 bases separating them. The CDR3 is 14 residues long. The CDR3 is CASTSDSRSYEQYF. The CDR3 DNA reads TGTGCCAGCACTTCGGACAGCCGGAGCTACGAGCAGTACTTC.

The sample holds a few counts of this clonotype. V is TRBV7-9 and J is TRBJ2-2; D not resolved. CDR3 length equals 16 residues. V lost 5 bases and J lost 4, with 17 bases in between. Germline loops: CDR1 SEHNR, CDR2 FQNEAQ (reference sequence). As DNA, the CDR3 is TGTGCCAGCAGCATCCTACATTCCTTGAGCACCGGGGAGCTGTTTTTT. This sequence encodes CASSILHSLSTGELFF.

The chain joins TRBV4-1 to TRBJ1-2, with unresolved D. The CDR3 contains 14 residues. Germline assignment: CDR1 MGHRA and CDR2 YSYEKL. V was trimmed by 4 bases and J by 8 bases, leaving 17 bases between them. Written as DNA, the CDR3 is TGCGCCAGCAGCCCTCCGACGGATTCGGGGGGCTACACCTTC. Residues: CASSPPTDSGGYTF.

This clonotype was observed a few times. The V and J genes are TRBV28 and TRBJ2-7, with D tentatively TRBD1 or TRBD2 (5 bases each). In germline, CDR1 is MDHEN, CDR2 SYDVKM. This CDR3 contains 12 residues. V was trimmed by 6 bases and J by 4 bases, leaving 10 bases between them. This CDR3 is CASSRWGYEQYF. The DNA for the CDR3 is TGTGCCAGCAGCCGATGGGGGTACGAGCAGTACTTC.

The V call is TRBV6-6, the J call TRBJ2-7; 10 bases agree with TRBD2. The CDR3 is made up of 15 amino acids. The germline gives CDR1 MNHNY, CDR2 SVGAGI (reference sequence). Trimming cost V 6 bases and J 0 bases; bases outside gene matches: 5. CDR3 sequence: CASREREGGSYEQYF. As DNA, the CDR3 is TGTGCCAGCAGAGAGCGGGAGGGAGGCTCCTACGAGCAGTACTTC.

V is TRBV28 and J is TRBJ2-5; maybe TRBD1 (5 bases). The length of the CDR3 is 14 residues. The V gene lost 6 bases and the J gene lost 8 bases, with 19 bases spanning the gap. Per germline, CDR1 MDHEN and CDR2 SYDVKM. CDR3 protein: CASSPTALVATQYF. The CDR3 DNA reads TGTGCCAGCAGCCCGACAGCATTAGTGGCTACCCAGTACTTC.